These 9 T cell receptor beta chains were all obtained from the same sample, sequenced in a study of shared clonotypes between healthy human individuals. The assay was immunoSEQ multiplex PCR, and TCRdb's table has in-frame clones only and misses some. The table has more than 2 million clones, roughly 95% seen once; the top ten hold approximately 0.13%. Sequencing was carried out using naive CD4+ T cells sorted from blood. Regarding subset: CD45RA+ positively selected. These TCRs come from a man aged 18 to 29 in good health.

On this clone itself: Distinct nucleotide sequences in the sample also encode this CDR3. The chain joins TRBV5-1 to TRBJ2-3, with D possibly matching TRBD1 (6 bases). V lost 2 bases and J 3 bases, leaving 7 bases between the germline ends. The CDR3 consists of 13 residues. The germline CDR1 and CDR2 sequences are SGHRS and YFSETQ. The CDR3 region is CASSLGGTDTQYF. The CDR3 nucleotides read TGCGCCAGCAGCTTAGGGGGAACAGATACGCAGTATTTT. Complete variable domain (other parts from reference TRBV5-1 and TRBJ2-3): KAGVTQTPRYLIKTRGQQVTLSCSPISGHRSVSWYQQTPGQGLQFLFEYFSETQRNKGNFPGRFSGRQFSNSRSEMNVSTLELGDSALYLCASSLGGTDTQYFGPGTRLTVL.

The genes are TRBV30 and TRBJ2-1; TRBD2 matches 7 bases. The trim removed 3 bases at V and 1 base at J, leaving 9 bases unmatched. Germline assignment: CDR1 GTSNPN and CDR2 SVGIG (reference sequence). The CDR3 has 16 residues. CDR3 sequence reads: CAWSRRGVKSYNEQFF. CDR3 DNA: TGTGCCTGGAGCCGACGGGGGGTCAAGTCCTACAATGAGCAGTTCTTC.

The genes are TRBV5-1 and TRBJ1-1; 7 bases line up with TRBD1. Trimming took 1 base from V and 0 from J; bases not matched to a gene: 15. This CDR3 has 19 amino acids. CDR1 and CDR2 (germline): SGHRS, YFSETQ. Here the CDR3 DNA reads TGCGCCAGCAGCTTGATCAACCCGGGACAGACCGGGATGAACACTGAAGCTTTCTTT. It is translated as CASSLINPGQTGMNTEAFF. Full variable domain (rest looked up from reference TRBV5-1 and TRBJ1-1): KAGVTQTPRYLIKTRGQQVTLSCSPISGHRSVSWYQQTPGQGLQFLFEYFSETQRNKGNFPGRFSGRQFSNSRSEMNVSTLELGDSALYLCASSLINPGQTGMNTEAFFGQGTRLTVV.

J is TRBJ2-7 and V is TRBV6-5, with TRBD1 as a possible D gene (7 bases). V lost 6 bases and J lost 2, with 14 bases in between. This CDR3 comprises 14 residues. Germline loops: CDR1 MNHEY, CDR2 SVGAGI. CDR3 sequence: CASSTGDFPYEQYF. CDR3 DNA sequence: TGTGCCAGCAGCACAGGGGACTTTCCCTACGAGCAGTACTTC.

On this clone: Within the sample, other DNA sequences also encode this same CDR3. The rearrangement uses TRBV7-2 and TRBJ1-5, with D possibly matching TRBD1 (5 bases). V gave up 5 bases and J gave up 0 bases, with 11 bases separating them. The CDR3 has 15 amino acids. Germline V gene data show CDR1 as SGHTA and CDR2 as FQGNSA. CDR3 DNA: TGTGCCAGCAGCCTCGGGGGGGTTAGCAATCAGCCCCAGCATTTT. Translation: CASSLGGVSNQPQHF.

This chain connects TRBV11-2 to TRBJ2-7; tentatively, D is TRBD2 (7 bases). V was shortened by 5 bases and J by 3 bases, with 20 bases between the two germline ends. The germline CDR1 and CDR2 sequences are SGHAT and FQNNGV. The CDR3 is made up of 16 amino acids. Written as DNA, the CDR3 is TGTGCCAGCAGCCCGGAGTTGGCGGGGGCGAACTACGAGCAGTACTTC. Amino acid sequence: CASSPELAGANYEQYF.

Comments on this clone: The same CDR3 can be traced to other DNA sequences in this sample. This chain connects TRBV28 to TRBJ1-1, with D tentatively TRBD1 (5 bases). The CDR3 runs to 12 residues. The V gene's germline CDR1 is MDHEN and CDR2 SYDVKM. V lost 2 bases and J 5 bases, leaving 6 bases between the germline ends. CDR3 protein: CASSLRGTEAFF. The CDR3 DNA sequence: TGTGCCAGCAGTTTAAGGGGAACTGAAGCTTTCTTT.

The chain has TRBV5-1 and TRBJ1-2; D call uncertain. This CDR3 has 15 residues. Trimming took 1 base from V and 0 from J, leaving 10 bases between them. CDR1 and CDR2 from the germline V gene are SGHRS and YFSETQ. The CDR3 sequence is CASSLLPGSNYGYTF. CDR3 nucleotide sequence: TGCGCCAGCAGCTTGCTACCCGGGTCTAACTATGGCTACACCTTC.

This clone was found once. The chain links TRBV7-2 to TRBJ1-2; 7 nucleotides align to TRBD1. The CDR3 is 15 residues long. J gave up 2 bases and V 4 bases, and 7 bases lay outside the gene matches. The V gene's germline CDR1 is SGHTA and CDR2 FQGNSA. The chain's CDR3 is CASSSRQGPNYGYTF. DNA of the CDR3: TGTGCCAGCAGCTCTCGACAGGGACCCAACTATGGCTACACCTTC.